A single sample gave rise to the 18 T cell receptor delta chains below, sequenced in a study of γδ T cells in repeated Plasmodium falciparum infection listed by TCRdb under 2021. Library preparation employed multiplex PCR. Reads for this sample came from an Illumina MiSeq. TCRdb called clones from the public reads with CATT, and repeated DNA sequences were later combined into one row. The sample contains 75,000 to 95,000 delta-chain clones, approximately 0.96% of them found a single time. Over 8.5% of the sample lies in the top ten. For bulk TCR repertoire analysis, Vgamma9/Vdelta2+ and Vdelta2-negative gammadelta T cell populations were isolated by flow sorting from peripheral blood mononuclear cells. Material for sequencing was gamma-delta T cells from blood. The receptors were sampled from a pool of human donors (malaria-infected and uninfected, not separated).

On this clone itself: TCRdb's entry gives the protein of a much larger clone, which mismatches this DNA's translation at residue 6, likely from a read error; the protein reported here is translated from the DNA. This chain links TRDV1 with TRDJ1; 12 bases are a match to TRDD3. V was pared by 4 bases and J by 3 bases, with 36 bases of the junction left unmatched. The germline gives CDR1 TSWWSYY, CDR2 QGS. The CDR3 has 26 amino acids. The CDR3 here is CALGVALIPTPLADRLLGDTPDKLIF. The CDR3 nucleotides read TGTGCTCTTGGGGTTGCATTAATTCCTACCCCCCTCGCTGATCGTCTACTGGGGGATACACCCGATAAACTCATCTTT.

This clone turned up a few times. TCRdb attributes to this sequence the protein of a much larger clone, which differs from the DNA translation at residue 12; a read error is likely, and the protein displayed is translated from the DNA. The V gene is TRDV2, the J gene TRDJ3; 11 bases are shared with TRDD3. The J gene, not given by TCRdb, was assigned here from a germline match of the nucleotide sequence. Germline CDR1 GEAIGNYY, CDR2 EKD. CDR3 length: 18 amino acids. CDR3 DNA: TGTGCCTGTGACGTACTGGGGGATATTTCCTGGGGCACCCGACAGATGTTTTTC. This encodes CACDVLGDISWGTRQMFF.

About this clone itself: This likely stems from a read error, as it lies one base from a far larger clone. Different DNA sequences within this sample yield the same CDR3. This sequence joins TRDV2 and TRDJ1; D gene uncertain. The J gene is absent in TCRdb and was assigned here via DNA matching to germline. CDR1 is GEAIGNYY, CDR2 EKD, per germline. This CDR3 region has 16 residues. This chain's CDR3 is CACDTHGGIYTDKLIF. CDR3 DNA sequence: TGCGCCTGTGACACACACGGAGGTATTTACACCGATAAACTCATCTTT.

About this clone: TCRdb's entry gives the protein of a much larger clone, which mismatches this DNA's translation at residue 6, likely from a read error; the protein reported here is translated from the DNA. The chain couples TRDV1 to TRDJ1; a possible D gene is TRDD2 (5 bases). TCRdb is silent on the J gene; assignment here came from matching the DNA to germline. This CDR3 spans 15 amino acids. V was pared by 4 bases and J by 5 bases, with 17 bases between. Germline V gives CDR1 TSWWSYY, CDR2 QGS. The CDR3 here is CALGVGLLLGDKLIF. CDR3 nucleotides: TGTGCTCTTGGGGTTGGGCTACTCCTAGGGGATAAACTCATCTTT.

Worth noting for this clone: For this DNA, TCRdb reports the protein of a much larger clone, which diverges at residue 14, most likely from a read error; the protein presented here is translated directly from the DNA. The V gene is TRDV2, the J gene TRDJ1, with 9 bases identical to TRDD2. The J gene, absent from TCRdb, was called here by matching the DNA to germline. Germline values: CDR1 GEAIGNYY, CDR2 EKD. V lost 0 bases and J lost 0; bases outside the gene matches: 25. The CDR3 loop spans 23 amino acids. This chain's CDR3 is CACDTLDLPTIGGRHRYTDKLIF. CDR3 in DNA: TGTGCCTGTGACACCCTCGACCTTCCTACTATCGGGGGACGCCACCGCTACACCGATAAACTCATCTTT.

This clone was detected only a few times. A far larger clone is just one base off, so this is likely a read error. The sample has other DNA sequences that encode this CDR3 too. The rearrangement joins TRDV2 to TRDJ1; 7 nucleotides match TRDD3. TCRdb lists no J gene, so it was determined here by aligning the DNA to germline. Germline V CDR1 and CDR2: GEAIGNYY, EKD. The CDR3 is 17 residues long. J lost 4 bases, V lost 1 base, and 14 bases had no gene match. CDR3 in amino acids: CACDTIRRGYEGDKLIF. In DNA, the CDR3 is TGTGCCTGTGACACTATACGGCGAGGATACGAAGGCGATAAACTCATCTTT.

This clone was recorded many times. A far bigger clonotype differs at one base, so this is likely a read error. The same CDR3 is also encoded by other DNA sequences in this sample. The chain has TRDV2 and TRDJ1, with a possible D match to TRDD3 (5 bases). TCRdb carries no J gene annotation; the J gene was assigned here by matching the DNA with germline. Germline V lookup: CDR1 GEAIGNYY, CDR2 EKD. V lost 4 bases to trimming and J lost 4 bases, with 21 bases between them. This CDR3 has 16 amino acids. The DNA of the CDR3 is TGTGCCTGTGATACCGTATCCCGTACTGGAGACGATAAACTCATCTTT. It specifies CACDTVSRTGDDKLIF.

This clone was seen a few times. A clone one base away is much larger, so this may be a read error. V gene TRDV1 combines with J gene TRDJ1, with 9 nucleotides matching TRDD3. The CDR3 length is 19 residues. The V gene end was trimmed by 8 bases and the J gene end by 4 bases; junction bases not matched to a gene: 23. Germline CDR1 TSWWSYY, CDR2 QGS. CDR3 amino acids: CALWGTEHYWGSPGDKLIF. The DNA of the CDR3 is TGTGCTCTTTGGGGTACGGAACACTACTGGGGGAGCCCCGGCGATAAACTCATCTTT.

Worth noting for this clone: Given a far larger clone just one base away, this is likely a sequencing read error. The same CDR3 is also encoded by other DNA sequences in this sample. The rearrangement joins TRDV2 to TRDJ1; 8 bases match TRDD3. Assignment of the J gene here rests on matching the DNA to germline, because TCRdb gives none. V shed 3 bases, J shed 0 bases, and the junction held 14 bases outside the gene matches. Germline values: CDR1 GEAIGNYY, CDR2 EKD. The CDR3 is 18 residues long. CDR3 region: CACDPKVLGATYTDKLIF. CDR3 bases: TGTGCCTGTGACCCAAAGGTACTGGGGGCTACGTACACCGATAAACTCATCTTT.

On this clone: TCRdb's protein, taken from a much larger clone, differs from this DNA's translation at residue 17, likely owing to a read error; the protein displayed comes from the DNA. The chain uses TRDV2 and TRDJ1, with 8 bases matching TRDD3. The CDR3 covers 19 residues. With V trimmed by 0 bases and J by 13 bases, 27 bases remained unmatched. Germline V lookup: CDR1 GEAIGNYY, CDR2 EKD. DNA for the CDR3: TGTGCCTGTGACACCGACTACTGGGGGGCCGGGCCTTACACCGATAAATCCATCTTT. Translation: CACDTDYWGAGPYTDKSIF.

This clone was counted many times. TCRdb attributes to this sequence the protein of a much larger clone, which differs from the DNA translation at residue 4; a read error is likely, and the protein displayed is translated from the DNA. The rearrangement links TRDV2 to TRDJ1; unclear D gene. This CDR3 contains 15 residues. Germline V gene lookup returns CDR1 GEAIGNYY and CDR2 EKD. Between the trimmed V and J ends, which lost 5 bases and 4 bases, there was a span of 19 bases. The CDR3 here is CACGTISSVGDKLIF. DNA of the CDR3: TGTGCCTGTGGCACGATATCCTCTGTGGGCGATAAACTCATCTTT.

A note on this clone: TCRdb's entry gives the protein of a much larger clone, which mismatches this DNA's translation at residue 6, likely from a read error; the protein reported here is translated from the DNA. This sequence joins TRDV1 and TRDJ1, with 8 bases that match TRDD3. TCRdb is silent on the J gene; assignment here came from matching the DNA to germline. The J segment lost 2 bases and the V segment lost 5 bases, leaving 28 bases of the junction unmatched. The CDR3 consists of 22 residues. The germline gives CDR1 TSWWSYY, CDR2 QGS. The CDR3 sequence is CALGNPTSPPAGGIRRTDKLIF. Written as DNA, the CDR3 is TGTGCTCTTGGGAACCCCACTTCCCCGCCCGCCGGGGGGATAAGGAGGACCGATAAACTCATCTTT.

A note on this clone: A far more abundant clone sits one base away, making this likely a read error. Additional DNA sequences in this sample encode the identical CDR3. The V gene is given as TRDV1, and no J gene call is available; TRDD3, the D gene given by the table, was not confirmed from the DNA. The CDR3 totals 19 residues. Germline values: CDR1 TSWWSYY, CDR2 QGS. The CDR3 region is CALGGWYWGIPGPSDKLIF. The CDR3 DNA reads as TGTGCTCTTGGGGGATGGTACTGGGGGATACCCGGCCCGTCCGATAAACTCATCTTC.

By share, this clone counts as medium-sized (0.01 to 0.1%). Additional DNA sequences in this sample encode the identical CDR3. This sequence joins TRDV2 and TRDJ2; TRDD3 matches at 7 bases. The V gene's germline CDR1 is GEAIGNYY and CDR2 EKD. This CDR3 comprises 17 residues. Trimming at V came to 0 bases and at J to 5 bases, leaving 11 bases not matched to a gene. The CDR3 loop is CACDTVGGGPLTAQLFF. DNA of the CDR3: TGTGCCTGTGACACCGTGGGTGGGGGACCCTTAACAGCACAACTCTTCTTT.

Points on this clone: The amino acid sequence in TCRdb belongs to a much larger clone and departs from this DNA's translation at residue 7, likely a sequencing read error; the sequence shown is translated from the DNA. The rearrangement links TRDV2 to TRDJ1, with D hard to call. The J gene is not listed in TCRdb, so it was assigned here from a DNA match to germline. The CDR3 loop spans 13 amino acids. The V end lost 3 bases, the J end lost 9 bases, and 16 bases lay between the germline ends. Germline loops: CDR1 GEAIGNYY, CDR2 EKD. Written as DNA, the CDR3 is TGTGCCTGTGACGTCCGACAGGTCCCCGAACTCATCTTT. Residues: CACDVRQVPELIF.

The sample holds a few counts of this clone. The protein TCRdb lists belongs to a much larger clone and differs from this DNA's translation at residue 10, which points to a read error; the protein shown is made from the DNA. The chain links TRDV2 to TRDJ1, with 11 bases that match TRDD3. TCRdb supplies no J gene; here it was assigned by aligning the nucleotide sequence to germline. Germline lookup yields CDR1 GEAIGNYY and CDR2 EKD. The J segment lost 2 bases and the V segment lost 0 bases, leaving 25 bases of the junction unmatched. The CDR3 loop spans 23 amino acids. The DNA of the CDR3 is TGTGCCTGTGACACCCTTCGGCGGCGACCTGGGGGATACAGGGTCCCGTATACCGATAAACTCATCTTT. It yields the protein CACDTLRRRPGGYRVPYTDKLIF.

This clone was found a few times. The TCRdb record carries a much larger clone's protein, which differs from this DNA's translation at residue 14; a read error is the likely cause, and the protein listed here is the DNA translation. The J gene is TRDJ1, the V gene TRAV36/DV7; TRDD3 agrees at 11 bases. Germline-derived CDR1 and CDR2 are VTNFRS and LTSSGIE (reference sequence). This CDR3 contains 16 residues. This CDR3 is CAVSNTGGYYTDKHIF. The CDR3 bases are TGTGCTGTGTCCAATACTGGGGGATATTACACCGATAAACACATCTTT.

On this clone: This likely stems from a read error, as it lies one base from a far larger clone. Other DNA variants within this sample encode the same CDR3. The J gene is TRDJ1, the V gene TRDV2; D might be TRDD3 (7 bases). The J gene was not available in TCRdb and was assigned here by matching the DNA to germline segments. This CDR3 has 19 amino acids. The germline CDR1 and CDR2 sequences are GEAIGNYY and EKD. V lost 2 bases and J 4 bases, leaving 28 bases between the germline ends. The CDR3 loop reads CACDRLPRGIQNDDDKLIF. The CDR3 DNA is TGTGCCTGTGACAGACTTCCTCGCGGGATACAGAACGATGACGATAAACTCATCTTT.